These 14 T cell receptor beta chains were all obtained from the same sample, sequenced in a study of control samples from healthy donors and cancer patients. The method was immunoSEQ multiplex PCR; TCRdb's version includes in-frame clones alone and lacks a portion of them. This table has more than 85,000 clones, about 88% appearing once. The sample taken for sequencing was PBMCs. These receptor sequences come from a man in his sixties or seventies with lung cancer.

The CDR3 protein is CSAGQGTNTEAFF. CDR3 DNA sequence: TGCAGCGCCGGACAGGGGACTAACACTGAAGCTTTCTTT. The chain couples TRBV29-1 to TRBJ1-1, with 9 positions matching TRBD1. The CDR3 spans 13 residues. Germline values: CDR1 SQVTM, CDR2 ANQGSEA. The V and J ends lost 7 bases and 2 bases, in that order; junction bases with no gene match: 5.

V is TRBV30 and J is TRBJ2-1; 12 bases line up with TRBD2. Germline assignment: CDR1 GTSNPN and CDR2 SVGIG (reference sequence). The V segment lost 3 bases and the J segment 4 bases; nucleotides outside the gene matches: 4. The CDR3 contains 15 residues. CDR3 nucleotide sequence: TGTGCCTGGAGAGGACTAGCGGGGCTATACAATGAGCAGTTCTTC. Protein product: CAWRGLAGLYNEQFF. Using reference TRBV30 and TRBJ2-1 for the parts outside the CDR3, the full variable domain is SQTIHQWPATLVQPVGSPLSLECTVEGTSNPNLYWYRQAAGRGLQLLFYSVGIGQISSEVPQNLSASRPQDRQFILSSKKLLLSDSGFYLCAWRGLAGLYNEQFFGPGTRLTVL.

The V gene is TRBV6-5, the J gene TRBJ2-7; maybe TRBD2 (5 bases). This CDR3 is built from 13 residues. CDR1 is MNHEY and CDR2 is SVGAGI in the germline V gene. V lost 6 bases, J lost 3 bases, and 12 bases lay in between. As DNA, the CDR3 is TGTGCCAGCAGAGAGGGAAGAGGCTACGAGCAGTACTTC. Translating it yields CASREGRGYEQYF.

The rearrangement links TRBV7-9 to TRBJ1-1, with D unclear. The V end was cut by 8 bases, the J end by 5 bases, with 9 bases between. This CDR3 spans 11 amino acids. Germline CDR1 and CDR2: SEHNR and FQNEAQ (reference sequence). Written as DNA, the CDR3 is TGTGCCAGCCGACGGGGAACTGAAGCTTTCTTT. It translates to CASRRGTEAFF.

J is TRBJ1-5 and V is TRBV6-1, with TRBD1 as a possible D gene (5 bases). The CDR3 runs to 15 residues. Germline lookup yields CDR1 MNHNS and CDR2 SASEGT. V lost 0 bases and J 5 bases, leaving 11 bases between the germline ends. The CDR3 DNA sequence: TGTGCCAGCAGTGAAGCGGGAGGGGCACATCAGCCCCAGCATTTT. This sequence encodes CASSEAGGAHQPQHF.

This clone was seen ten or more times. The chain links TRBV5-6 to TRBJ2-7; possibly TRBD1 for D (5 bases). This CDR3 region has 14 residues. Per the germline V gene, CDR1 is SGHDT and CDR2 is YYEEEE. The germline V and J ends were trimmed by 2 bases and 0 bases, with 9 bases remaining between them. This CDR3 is CASSLYRSSYEQYF. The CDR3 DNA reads TGTGCCAGCAGCTTATACAGGAGCTCCTACGAGCAGTACTTC. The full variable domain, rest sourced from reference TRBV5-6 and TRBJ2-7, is DAGVTQSPTHLIKTRGQQVTLRCSPKSGHDTVSWYQQALGQGPQFIFQYYEEEERQRGNFPDRFSGHQFPNYSSELNVNALLLGDSALYLCASSLYRSSYEQYFGPGTRLTVT.

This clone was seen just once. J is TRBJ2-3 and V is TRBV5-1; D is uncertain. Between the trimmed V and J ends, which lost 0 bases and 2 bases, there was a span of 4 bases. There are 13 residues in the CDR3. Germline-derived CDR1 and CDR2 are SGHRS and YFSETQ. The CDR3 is CASSLGPTDTQYF. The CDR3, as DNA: TGCGCCAGCAGCTTGGGCCCCACAGATACGCAGTATTTT.

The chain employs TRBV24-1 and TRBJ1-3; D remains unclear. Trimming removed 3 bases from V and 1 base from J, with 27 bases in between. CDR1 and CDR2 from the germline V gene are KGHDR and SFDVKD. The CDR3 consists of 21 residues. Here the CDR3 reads CATSDVKGVGWWINSGNTIYF. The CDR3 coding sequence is TGTGCCACCAGTGATGTGAAAGGTGTCGGTTGGTGGATCAATTCTGGAAACACCATATATTTT.

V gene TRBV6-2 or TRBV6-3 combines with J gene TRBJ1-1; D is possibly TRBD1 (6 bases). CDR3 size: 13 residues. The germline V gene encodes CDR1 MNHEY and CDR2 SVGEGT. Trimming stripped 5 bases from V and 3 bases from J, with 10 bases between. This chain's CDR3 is CASSLQGYTEAFF. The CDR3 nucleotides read TGTGCCAGCAGTCTTCAGGGGTACACTGAAGCTTTCTTT.

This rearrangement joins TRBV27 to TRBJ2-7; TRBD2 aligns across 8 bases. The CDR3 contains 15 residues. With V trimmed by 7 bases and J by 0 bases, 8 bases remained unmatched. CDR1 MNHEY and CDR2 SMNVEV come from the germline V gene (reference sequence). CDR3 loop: CASTSGGAGSYEQYF. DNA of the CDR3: TGTGCCAGCACATCGGGGGGGGCCGGCTCCTACGAGCAGTACTTC.

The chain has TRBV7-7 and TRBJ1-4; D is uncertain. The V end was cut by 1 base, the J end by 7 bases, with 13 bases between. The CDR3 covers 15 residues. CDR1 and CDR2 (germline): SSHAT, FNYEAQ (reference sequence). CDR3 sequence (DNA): TGTGCCAGCAGCTTAGGAATCTCTAAAGGTGAAAAACTGTTTTTT. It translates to CASSLGISKGEKLFF.

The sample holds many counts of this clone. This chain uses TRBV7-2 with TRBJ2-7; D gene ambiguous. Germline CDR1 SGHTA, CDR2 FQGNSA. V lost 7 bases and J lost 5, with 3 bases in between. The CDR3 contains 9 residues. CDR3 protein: CASMDEQYF. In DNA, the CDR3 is TGTGCCAGCATGGACGAGCAGTACTTC.

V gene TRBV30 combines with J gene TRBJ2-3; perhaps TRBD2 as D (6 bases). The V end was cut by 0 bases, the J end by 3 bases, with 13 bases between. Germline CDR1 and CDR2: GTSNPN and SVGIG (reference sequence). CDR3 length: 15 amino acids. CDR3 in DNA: TGTGCCTGGAGTGTAACTGGCGGGAAGACAGATACGCAGTATTTT. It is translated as CAWSVTGGKTDTQYF.

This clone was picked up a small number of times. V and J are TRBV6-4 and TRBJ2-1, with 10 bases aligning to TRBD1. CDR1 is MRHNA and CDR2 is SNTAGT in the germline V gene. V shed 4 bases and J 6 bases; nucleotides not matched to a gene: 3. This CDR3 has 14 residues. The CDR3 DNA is TGTGCCAGCAGTGCGACAGGGGGCTCCAATGAGCAGTTCTTC. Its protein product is CASSATGGSNEQFF.